One sample yielded the 10 T cell receptor beta chains listed below, sequenced in a study of siplizumab effects on memory and regulatory T cells. Profiling relied on immunoSEQ multiplex PCR, and the TCRdb table lists in-frame clones only, not all of them. The sample holds 80,000 to 130,000 clones, approximately 91% seen once. The sample consisted of CD4+ T cells sorted from blood. These TCRs come from a human donor in good health. Some clones in this sample may be carry-over from other donors' samples.

This clone was seen just once. The V call is TRBV2, the J call TRBJ2-2; D unclear. Germline assignment: CDR1 SNHLY and CDR2 FYNNEI. V was cut by 5 bases and J by 2 bases, with 12 bases left in between. The CDR3 sequence is 15 residues long. DNA for the CDR3: TGTGCCAGCAGTCGGGCTAGGACCAACACCGGGGAGCTGTTTTTT. This sequence encodes CASSRARTNTGELFF.

V usage is TRBV10-3 and J usage is TRBJ1-1, with D possibly being TRBD1 (6 bases). Looked up from germline, CDR1 is ENHRY and CDR2 is SYGVKD. The CDR3 covers 14 residues. Trimming removed 7 bases at V and 0 bases at J, with 12 bases between. CDR3 loop: CAITIGGLNTEAFF. CDR3 DNA sequence: TGTGCCATCACTATAGGGGGACTGAACACTGAAGCTTTCTTT.

This chain joins TRBV5-6 and TRBJ2-3; no reliable D call. Looked up from germline, CDR1 is SGHDT and CDR2 is YYEEEE. Trimming removed 1 base at V and 4 bases at J, with 7 bases between. The CDR3 is 13 amino acids. The chain's CDR3 is CASSLWMADTQYF. CDR3 nucleotides: TGTGCCAGCAGCTTGTGGATGGCAGATACGCAGTATTTT.

The chain recombines TRBV5-6 with TRBJ1-2; D unresolved. There are 14 residues in the CDR3. Germline assignment: CDR1 SGHDT and CDR2 YYEEEE. Trimming took off 0 bases at V and 2 bases at J, with 8 bases between the two ends. CDR3 nucleotides: TGTGCCAGCAGCTTGGGGTGGCAGAACTATGGCTACACCTTC. Translated, it gives CASSLGWQNYGYTF. The complete variable domain, with remaining parts taken from reference TRBV5-6 and TRBJ1-2, reads DAGVTQSPTHLIKTRGQQVTLRCSPKSGHDTVSWYQQALGQGPQFIFQYYEEEERQRGNFPDRFSGHQFPNYSSELNVNALLLGDSALYLCASSLGWQNYGYTFGSGTRLTVV.

About this clone itself: Other DNA sequences within the sample encode an identical CDR3. The V gene is TRBV5-1, the J gene TRBJ2-5; 7 bases align to TRBD1. From germline, CDR1 is SGHRS and CDR2 YFSETQ. Germline trimming cut 4 bases from V and 1 base from J; bases unmatched to any gene: 4. This CDR3 is built from 14 residues. CDR3 amino acids: CASSRDSFQETQYF. The DNA for the CDR3 is TGCGCCAGCAGCCGGGACAGTTTCCAAGAGACCCAGTACTTC.

The chain recombines TRBV19 with TRBJ1-3, with D unresolved. The CDR3 extends over 14 amino acids. The germline V gene has CDR1 LNHDA and CDR2 SQIVND (reference sequence). Deletions cut 7 bases from V and 4 bases from J, with 14 bases between. The CDR3 loop reads CASTTVQRGNTIYF. CDR3 sequence (DNA): TGTGCCAGTACTACCGTACAGAGAGGAAACACCATATATTTT.

CDR3 sequence: CASSLALGNNEQFF. The DNA for the CDR3 is TGTGCCAGCAGCCTGGCTCTAGGAAACAATGAGCAGTTCTTC. V and J are TRBV9 and TRBJ2-1; D is unclear. Trimming shortened V by 4 bases and J by 5 bases, and 13 bases separated the two germline ends. The germline V gene encodes CDR1 SGDLS and CDR2 YYNGEE. CDR3 length: 14 amino acids.

This sequence joins TRBV5-1 and TRBJ2-3; TRBD2 is a possible D gene (6 bases). There are 16 residues in the CDR3. V was trimmed by 4 bases and J by 5 bases, leaving 20 bases between them. CDR1 SGHRS and CDR2 YFSETQ come from the germline V gene. For the CDR3, the DNA is TGCGCCAGCAGCCATCTCTTTTGGAGGGGCGGAGATACGCAGTATTTT. Translating it yields CASSHLFWRGGDTQYF. Filled out from reference TRBV5-1 and TRBJ2-3, the complete variable domain reads KAGVTQTPRYLIKTRGQQVTLSCSPISGHRSVSWYQQTPGQGLQFLFEYFSETQRNKGNFPGRFSGRQFSNSRSEMNVSTLELGDSALYLCASSHLFWRGGDTQYFGPGTRLTVL.

The gene calls are TRBV7-8 and TRBJ2-1; 10 bases map to TRBD2. V shed 1 base, J shed 7 bases, and the junction held 7 bases outside the gene matches. Looked up from germline, CDR1 is SGHVS and CDR2 is FQNEAQ. The CDR3 length is 16 residues. The CDR3 here is CASSLVSGRADNEQFF. CDR3 nucleotide sequence: TGTGCCAGCAGCTTAGTAAGCGGGAGGGCCGATAATGAGCAGTTCTTC. Complete variable domain (other parts from reference TRBV7-8 and TRBJ2-1): GAGVSQSPRYKVAKRGQDVALRCDPISGHVSLFWYQQALGQGPEFLTYFQNEAQLDKSGLPSDRFFAERPEGSVSTLKIQRTQQEDSAVYLCASSLVSGRADNEQFFGPGTRLTVL.

The chain uses TRBV6-4 and TRBJ2-7; D gene ambiguous. V was pared by 4 bases and J by 5 bases, with 21 bases between. CDR1 is MRHNA and CDR2 is SNTAGT in the germline V gene. The CDR3 has 16 residues. The CDR3 bases are TGTGCCAGCAGTGGGGCGCACCCCGTTGTGTTCAACGAGCAGTACTTC. Translated: CASSGAHPVVFNEQYF.